These 5 T cell receptor beta chains originate from one sample sequenced in a study of T cell responses to AZD1222 COVID-19 vaccine (TCRdb year 2021). This specimen's time point label, per the study, means: baseline before first vaccination. The library was made by the immunoSEQ multiplex PCR assay. Entries here come from immuneACCESS through TCRdb and include only in-frame sequences with V and J called. Some clones fail to appear in such tables; in the studies checked, an unresolved V gene covers under half of the shortfall, and the cause of the remainder is unknown. Across this sample there are about 120,000 clones, with approximately 90% seen only once. The ten most abundant clones make up roughly 12% of the sample. This specimen consisted of peripheral blood, obtained on day 0 of AZD1222 vaccination. The receptors shown here come from an adult in good health.

The chain employs TRBV19 and TRBJ2-6; D unresolved. Deletions cut 2 bases from V and 1 base from J, with 3 bases between. Per germline, CDR1 LNHDA and CDR2 SQIVND (reference sequence). The CDR3 extends over 14 amino acids. The DNA of the CDR3 is TGTGCCAGTAGTATACAGTCTGGGGCCAACGTCCTGACTTTC. Translated: CASSIQSGANVLTF.

This clone was detected once. The chain recombines TRBV5-5 with TRBJ2-7, with a possible D match to TRBD1 (6 bases). The length of the CDR3 is 13 residues. Between the trimmed V and J ends, which lost 4 bases and 2 bases, there was a span of 10 bases. CDR1 is SGHKS and CDR2 is YYEKEE in the germline V gene (reference sequence). The CDR3 loop reads CASSKGTTYEQYF. The CDR3 nucleotides are TGTGCCAGCAGCAAAGGGACAACCTACGAGCAGTACTTC.

The rearrangement links TRBV6-5 to TRBJ1-1; D not resolved. Germline CDR1 MNHEY, CDR2 SVGAGI. V lost 5 bases and J lost 4, with 14 bases in between. This CDR3 has 14 residues. CDR3 region: CASSHGGRGTEAFF. CDR3 nucleotides: TGTGCCAGCAGTCATGGAGGTCGGGGCACTGAAGCTTTCTTT.

The gene calls are TRBV28 and TRBJ1-6; D remains ambiguous. Germline lookup yields CDR1 MDHEN and CDR2 SYDVKM. The CDR3 has 14 residues. V was clipped by 3 bases and J by 7 bases, with 10 bases between them. CDR3 amino acids: CASSFRGSNSPLHF. CDR3 DNA: TGTGCCAGCAGTTTTCGGGGTAGCAATTCACCCCTCCACTTT.

The chain recombines TRBV29-1 with TRBJ2-2, with D maybe TRBD1 (5 bases). The V and J ends lost 1 base and 6 bases respectively, with 6 bases between them. Germline lookup yields CDR1 SQVTM and CDR2 ANQGSEA. The CDR3 has 12 amino acids. The CDR3 DNA follows: TGCAGCGTTGAAGGGGGCGCCGGGGAGCTGTTTTTT. Translating gives CSVEGGAGELFF.